The next 16 T cell receptor beta chains were all read from a single sample in a study of Ad26.COV2.S vaccination and SARS-CoV-2 variants. Some clones are missing from TCRdb's copy, which holds only in-frame ones; the method was immunoSEQ multiplex PCR. This table has about half a million clones, about nine tenths appearing once. Treatment in this sample: 19 received Ad26.COV2.S at low or high dose, single or two shots; 5 received placebo; per-sample allocation not given. Sampling was performed 63 days after the first vaccine or placebo injection. The sequenced sample was peripheral blood, obtained in a trial of Ad26.COV2.S vaccine versus placebo. These TCRs come from a person between 18 and 65 years old who received the Ad26.COV2.S COVID-19 vaccine or a placebo.

The chain has TRBV29-1 and TRBJ1-4; D unresolved. Germline V lookup: CDR1 SQVTM, CDR2 ANQGSEA. Between the trimmed V and J ends, which lost 6 bases and 4 bases, there was a span of 21 bases. CDR3 length: 16 residues. The DNA for the CDR3 is TGCAGCGTCGCGCTGAGTGACAAGGATTATAATGAAAAACTGTTTTTT. This encodes CSVALSDKDYNEKLFF. Full variable domain (remainder filled in from reference TRBV29-1 and TRBJ1-4): SAVISQKPSRDICQRGTSLTIQCQVDSQVTMMFWYRQQPGQSLTLIATANQGSEATYESGFVIDKFPISRPNLTFSTLTVSNMSPEDSSIYLCSVALSDKDYNEKLFFGSGTQLSVL.

This rearrangement joins TRBV9 to TRBJ1-2; D ambiguous. The germline V gene encodes CDR1 SGDLS and CDR2 YYNGEE. V lost 4 bases and J 0 bases, leaving 16 bases between the germline ends. This CDR3 is 16 amino acids long. CDR3 loop: CASSPRGPKANYGYTF. CDR3 sequence (DNA): TGTGCCAGCAGCCCCCGAGGACCTAAAGCTAACTATGGCTACACCTTC.

The chain links TRBV7-9 to TRBJ1-2; D not certain. The germline V gene encodes CDR1 SEHNR and CDR2 FQNEAQ (reference sequence). V shed 10 bases and J shed 4 bases, with 10 bases lying between them. There are 11 residues in the CDR3. This CDR3 reads CAIPSSYGYTF. DNA of the CDR3: TGTGCCATTCCGAGTTCCTATGGCTACACCTTC.

The rearrangement links TRBV5-1 to TRBJ2-1; possible D gene TRBD1, 6 bases. CDR3 length: 16 residues. V lost 4 bases to trimming and J lost 2 bases, with 16 bases between them. Germline V lookup: CDR1 SGHRS, CDR2 YFSETQ. The CDR3 loop reads CASSPRLTGTYNEQFF. The CDR3 DNA follows: TGCGCCAGCAGCCCCCGCCTTACAGGGACCTACAATGAGCAGTTCTTC.

The genes are TRBV3-1 (or the pseudogene TRBV3-2) and TRBJ2-7; D is undetermined. Germline values: CDR1 LGHDT, CDR2 YNNKEL (reference sequence). V shed 4 bases and J shed 6 bases, with 16 bases lying between them. This CDR3 region has 14 residues. The CDR3 DNA reads as TGTGCCAGCAGCCCCCCCCAGAGGTTCACCGAGCAGTACTTC. Translating gives CASSPPQRFTEQYF.

V is TRBV7-3 and J is TRBJ1-1, with no clear D. Per the germline V gene, CDR1 is SGHTA and CDR2 is FQGTGA. Trimming took off 5 bases at V and 1 base at J, with 14 bases between the two ends. The CDR3 has 15 residues. The CDR3 DNA sequence: TGTGCCAGCAGCGCTGGCCTTGGGAGGAACACTGAAGCTTTCTTT. Protein sequence: CASSAGLGRNTEAFF.

The chain uses TRBV18 and TRBJ2-1; 7 bases are a match to TRBD1. CDR1 KGHSH and CDR2 LQKENI come from the germline V gene. With 6 bases clipped from V and 0 bases from J, the junction kept 8 bases outside the gene matches. The CDR3 is 16 residues long. DNA of the CDR3: TGTGCCAGCTCCCTTTGGGACAGCCCCTCCTACAATGAGCAGTTCTTC. Translation: CASSLWDSPSYNEQFF.

This rearrangement joins TRBV28 to TRBJ2-5; D is possibly TRBD2 (6 bases). Trimming took off 8 bases at V and 3 bases at J, with 10 bases between the two ends. The CDR3 runs 12 residues. CDR1 is MDHEN, CDR2 SYDVKM, per germline. CDR3 sequence (DNA): TGTGCCAGCGGGGGGACGAAAGAGACCCAGTACTTC. Amino acids: CASGGTKETQYF. The entire variable domain, with the rest obtained from reference TRBV28 and TRBJ2-5, is as follows: DVKVTQSSRYLVKRTGEKVFLECVQDMDHENMFWYRQDPGLGLRLIYFSYDVKMKEKGDIPEGYSVSREKKERFSLILESASTNQTSMYLCASGGTKETQYFGPGTRLLVL.

The rearrangement links TRBV18 to TRBJ2-3; 7 positions agree with TRBD1. CDR3 length: 15 residues. The V segment lost 5 bases and the J segment 5 bases; nucleotides outside the gene matches: 10. Germline V gives CDR1 KGHSH, CDR2 LQKENI. The chain's CDR3 is CASSALTGKVDTQYF. Written as DNA, the CDR3 is TGTGCCAGCTCAGCATTGACAGGGAAGGTAGATACGCAGTATTTT.

The chain carries TRBV3-1 (or the pseudogene TRBV3-2) and TRBJ2-2, with 13 bases lining up with TRBD2. V trimming: 4 bases; J trimming: 8 bases; junction bases outside the gene matches: 7. The CDR3 extends over 16 amino acids. The germline V gene encodes CDR1 LGHDT and CDR2 YNNKEL (reference sequence). CDR3 in DNA: TGTGCCAGCAGCCCGGGACTAGCGGGGCCCCCGGGGGAGCTGTTTTTT. Amino acid sequence: CASSPGLAGPPGELFF.

The chain uses TRBV7-2 and TRBJ2-7; D might be TRBD1 (5 bases). Germline V gives CDR1 SGHTA, CDR2 FQGNSA. CDR3 size: 14 residues. V dropped 3 bases and J dropped 0 bases, with 9 bases sitting between them. The CDR3 here is CASSFMQGSYEQYF. The CDR3, as DNA: TGTGCCAGCAGCTTTATGCAGGGCTCCTACGAGCAGTACTTC. The complete variable domain, with remaining parts taken from reference TRBV7-2 and TRBJ2-7, reads GAGVSQSPSNKVTEKGKDVELRCDPISGHTALYWYRQSLGQGLEFLIYFQGNSAPDKSGLPSDRFSAERTGGSVSTLTIQRTQQEDSAVYLCASSFMQGSYEQYFGPGTRLTVT.

In DNA form, the CDR3 reads TGTGCCAGCTCACCACTCCCACAGACTAATTCACCCCTCCACTTT. As protein: CASSPLPQTNSPLHF. V and J are TRBV18 and TRBJ1-6, with D unresolved. This CDR3 region has 15 residues. Trimming shortened V by 1 base and J by 6 bases, and 10 bases separated the two germline ends. From germline, CDR1 is KGHSH and CDR2 LQKENI.

V usage is TRBV12-3 or TRBV12-4 and J usage is TRBJ1-1, with 7 bases lining up with TRBD1. The CDR3 is 13 amino acids. V was clipped by 6 bases and J by 5 bases; unmatched bases: 6. This CDR3 is CASRTRGRTEAFF. CDR3 coding DNA: TGTGCCAGCAGGACCAGGGGGAGGACTGAAGCTTTCTTT.

In this sample, this clone turned up a few times. V usage is TRBV6-5 and J usage is TRBJ1-5; D unclear. Germline V CDR1 and CDR2: MNHEY, SVGAGI. This CDR3 region has 13 residues. V was trimmed by 5 bases and J by 7 bases, leaving 12 bases between them. The CDR3 DNA follows: TGTGCCAGCAGTAAGGGCCTTAGCCAGCCCCAGCATTTT. Protein: CASSKGLSQPQHF.

This sequence joins TRBV5-1 and TRBJ1-1; 7 nucleotides agree with TRBD1. In germline, CDR1 is SGHRS, CDR2 YFSETQ. The V and J ends lost 3 bases and 2 bases, in that order; junction bases with no gene match: 13. This CDR3 region has 17 residues. CDR3 amino acids: CASSSGGGTATNTEAFF. The CDR3 nucleotides are TGCGCCAGCAGCTCCGGAGGTGGGACAGCGACTAACACTGAAGCTTTCTTT.

The chain couples TRBV6-5 to TRBJ1-2, with 7 bases fitting TRBD1. The CDR3 is 15 residues long. Trimming removed 2 bases from V and 8 bases from J; junction bases left unmatched: 11. The germline CDR1 and CDR2 sequences are MNHEY and SVGAGI. This CDR3 is CASSYGGGTARGYTF. CDR3 in DNA: TGTGCCAGCAGTTACGGGGGTGGGACAGCAAGGGGCTACACCTTC.